The rows below give T cell receptor beta chains drawn from one sample of a study of CD8 T cells in ankylosing spondylitis. One entry per CDR3 protein results from TCRdb running MiXCR on the 5' RACE reads. The sample lists about 450,000 distinct CDR3 sequences; roughly a quarter were seen once. Input material: blood, either unsorted or a sorted T cell fraction (not recorded which). All receptors derive from a male donor with ankylosing spondylitis. Both conserved end residues are part of each CDR3. D genes are given only for firm matches. Clone size appears in some rows only: once, few, many, or a class for an expanded clone.

abundance: NA; v_gene: TRBV6-2/TRBV6-3; j_gene: TRBJ2-1; d_gene: NA; CDR3nt: TGTGCCAGCACCCTAAATTTTGAGCAGTTCTTC; CDR3aa: CASTLNFEQFF
abundance: once; v_gene: TRBV7-8; j_gene: TRBJ1-2; d_gene: NA; CDR3nt: TGTGCCAGCAGTTATGCCGCGGGAAATGGCTACACCTTC; CDR3aa: CASSYAAGNGYTF
abundance: few; v_gene: TRBV18; j_gene: TRBJ1-6; d_gene: NA; CDR3nt: TGTGCCAGCTCACCAAGGGAAGGTCCTGGTAATTCACCCCTCCACTTT; CDR3aa: CASSPREGPGNSPLHF
abundance: NA; v_gene: TRBV6-5; j_gene: TRBJ2-1; d_gene: TRBD2; CDR3nt: TGTGCCAGCAGTTACCCTGGACTAGCTTGGCAGTTCTTC; CDR3aa: CASSYPGLAWQFF
abundance: NA; v_gene: TRBV29-1; j_gene: TRBJ2-5; d_gene: NA; CDR3nt: TGCAGCGTCGGCGGGCTAGTACAAGAGACCCAGTACTTC; CDR3aa: CSVGGLVQETQYF
abundance: few; v_gene: TRBV7-2; j_gene: TRBJ1-2; d_gene: TRBD1; CDR3nt: TGTGCCAGCAGCCCAGGTCGGACAGGGACCGTCTATGGCTACACCTTC; CDR3aa: CASSPGRTGTVYGYTF
abundance: many; v_gene: TRBV5-1; j_gene: TRBJ2-1; d_gene: TRBD2; CDR3nt: TGCGCCAGCAGCTCCAGCGGGAGTTATTCCTACAATGAGCAGTTCTTC; CDR3aa: CASSSSGSYSYNEQFF
abundance: NA; v_gene: TRBV6-6; j_gene: TRBJ1-2; d_gene: NA; CDR3nt: TGTGCCAGCAGTCAAACGACAGGTTCCGGCTACACCTTC; CDR3aa: CASSQTTGSGYTF
abundance: NA; v_gene: TRBV7-7; j_gene: TRBJ2-2; d_gene: TRBD2; CDR3nt: TGTGCCAGCAGCTCCCCACGGGGGGAAGTCGACGCCGGGGAGCTGTTTTTT; CDR3aa: CASSSPRGEVDAGELFF
abundance: few; v_gene: TRBV6-5; j_gene: TRBJ2-2; d_gene: TRBD2; CDR3nt: TGTGCCAGCATTTTCGGTAGCGGGGGGAACACCGGGGAGCTGTTTTTT; CDR3aa: CASIFGSGGNTGELFF
abundance: NA; v_gene: TRBV30; j_gene: TRBJ1-2; d_gene: NA; CDR3nt: TGTGCCTGGAGTATCGAGAACTATGGCTACACCTTC; CDR3aa: CAWSIENYGYTF
abundance: few; v_gene: TRBV7-9; j_gene: TRBJ1-2; d_gene: NA; CDR3nt: TGTGCCAGCAGCTTAGCGTCAGTTATAACCTATGGCTACACCTTC; CDR3aa: CASSLASVITYGYTF
abundance: few; v_gene: TRBV27; j_gene: TRBJ2-1; d_gene: TRBD2; CDR3nt: TGTGCCAGCAGGGGACTAGCGCGAGATAATGAGCAGTTCTTC; CDR3aa: CASRGLARDNEQFF
abundance: few; v_gene: TRBV29-1; j_gene: TRBJ2-3; d_gene: NA; CDR3nt: TGCAGCGTAACCCCCCCGGCAGGGAGGACAGATACGCAGTATTTT; CDR3aa: CSVTPPAGRTDTQYF
abundance: NA; v_gene: TRBV14; j_gene: TRBJ2-1; d_gene: TRBD2; CDR3nt: TGTGCCAGCAGCCAAATTGGACTAGCGGGAAGGGGTGAGCAGTTCTTC; CDR3aa: CASSQIGLAGRGEQFF
abundance: NA; v_gene: TRBV4-2; j_gene: TRBJ2-7; d_gene: NA; CDR3nt: TGTGCCAGCAGCCAAGAGAGACTCTCCTTTTACGAGCAGTACTTC; CDR3aa: CASSQERLSFYEQYF
abundance: many; v_gene: TRBV29-1; j_gene: TRBJ1-1; d_gene: TRBD1; CDR3nt: TGCAGCGTTGGGGGACAGGGCGGGAACACTGAAGCTTTCTTT; CDR3aa: CSVGGQGGNTEAFF
abundance: few; v_gene: TRBV2; j_gene: TRBJ2-3; d_gene: TRBD2; CDR3nt: TGTGCCAGCAGTCCTTGGGACTACACAGATACGCAGTATTTT; CDR3aa: CASSPWDYTDTQYF
abundance: NA; v_gene: TRBV3-1; j_gene: TRBJ1-1; d_gene: TRBD1; CDR3nt: TGTGCCAGCAGCCAAGATTGGGACAGGAGAGAAGCTTTCTTT; CDR3aa: CASSQDWDRREAFF
abundance: few; v_gene: TRBV20-1; j_gene: TRBJ2-7; d_gene: TRBD2; CDR3nt: TGCAGCCCTCAGCGGGAGAACTACGAGCAGTACTTC; CDR3aa: CSPQRENYEQYF
abundance: NA; v_gene: TRBV10-3; j_gene: TRBJ2-2; d_gene: TRBD2; CDR3nt: TGTGCCCTCGCATCCTCGGGAGGCGGGGAGCTGTTTTTT; CDR3aa: CALASSGGGELFF
abundance: few; v_gene: TRBV7-9; j_gene: TRBJ2-5; d_gene: TRBD2; CDR3nt: TGTGCCAGCACCCCGATGGGGGGGGAAGAGACCCAGTACTTC; CDR3aa: CASTPMGGEETQYF
abundance: NA; v_gene: TRBV5-1; j_gene: TRBJ2-7; d_gene: NA; CDR3nt: TGCGCCAGCAGCCCTTCCCAGGGAGCCGCCTACTACGAGCAGTACTTC; CDR3aa: CASSPSQGAAYYEQYF
abundance: few; v_gene: TRBV5-1; j_gene: TRBJ2-1; d_gene: TRBD2; CDR3nt: TGCGCCAGCAGCATTCGGACTAGCCCCTACAATGAGCAGTTCTTC; CDR3aa: CASSIRTSPYNEQFF
abundance: few; v_gene: TRBV29-1; j_gene: TRBJ1-5; d_gene: TRBD1; CDR3nt: TGCAGCGTTTCGGGGACAGGGCAACAGCCCCAGCATTTT; CDR3aa: CSVSGTGQQPQHF
abundance: few; v_gene: TRBV29-1; j_gene: TRBJ2-1; d_gene: NA; CDR3nt: TGCAGCGACAGGGCTAGTCTATACAATGAGCAGTTCTTC; CDR3aa: CSDRASLYNEQFF
abundance: few; v_gene: TRBV5-1; j_gene: TRBJ2-1; d_gene: TRBD2; CDR3nt: TGCGCCAGCAGCTTGCCAAGCGGGAGATCCTACAATGAGCAGTTCTTC; CDR3aa: CASSLPSGRSYNEQFF
abundance: few; v_gene: TRBV14; j_gene: TRBJ2-7; d_gene: TRBD2; CDR3nt: TGTGCCAGCAGCGGGCGGGAGACGTGGCAGTACTTC; CDR3aa: CASSGRETWQYF
abundance: NA; v_gene: TRBV20-1; j_gene: TRBJ2-1; d_gene: TRBD2; CDR3nt: TGCAGTGCTAGAGATCACGGGAGGGCAGCCAATGAGCAGTTCTTC; CDR3aa: CSARDHGRAANEQFF
abundance: few; v_gene: TRBV11-2; j_gene: TRBJ2-1; d_gene: NA; CDR3nt: TGTGCCAGCAGCTTAGTAGGTCCAACTCGCAATGAGCAGTTCTTC; CDR3aa: CASSLVGPTRNEQFF
abundance: NA; v_gene: TRBV5-1; j_gene: TRBJ2-1; d_gene: TRBD2; CDR3nt: TGCGCCAGCAGCTTGCAGCCGGGACTAGCGGGGAATGAGCAGTTCTTC; CDR3aa: CASSLQPGLAGNEQFF
abundance: NA; v_gene: TRBV3-1; j_gene: TRBJ2-7; d_gene: TRBD1; CDR3nt: TGTGCCAGCAATCGGGGGACAGGGGTCTCCGAGCAGTACTTC; CDR3aa: CASNRGTGVSEQYF
abundance: NA; v_gene: TRBV19; j_gene: TRBJ2-2; d_gene: NA; CDR3nt: TGTGCCAGTAGTATAACGTACAGCACAAGGGGGGAGCTGTTTTTT; CDR3aa: CASSITYSTRGELFF
abundance: few; v_gene: TRBV11-1; j_gene: TRBJ2-5; d_gene: NA; CDR3nt: TGTGCCAGCAGCCTGGACATAGTTTCACGAGAGACCCAGTACTTC; CDR3aa: CASSLDIVSRETQYF
abundance: few; v_gene: TRBV20-1; j_gene: TRBJ2-6; d_gene: NA; CDR3nt: TGCAGTGCTAGAAGGGATACTGGGGCCAACGTCCTGACTTTC; CDR3aa: CSARRDTGANVLTF
abundance: NA; v_gene: TRBV5-6; j_gene: TRBJ1-2; d_gene: TRBD1; CDR3nt: TGTGCCAGCAGTTTTGGACAGGGGGCGGAGGGCTACACCTTC; CDR3aa: CASSFGQGAEGYTF
abundance: few; v_gene: TRBV7-2; j_gene: TRBJ1-4; d_gene: NA; CDR3nt: TGTGCCAGCAGCTCCGGGACCAGGGTAACTGAAAAACTGTTTTTT; CDR3aa: CASSSGTRVTEKLFF
abundance: NA; v_gene: TRBV20-1; j_gene: TRBJ1-1; d_gene: NA; CDR3nt: TGCAGTGCTGGGGGGGCGGCTGGGAACACTGAAGCTTTCTTT; CDR3aa: CSAGGAAGNTEAFF
abundance: few; v_gene: TRBV11-2; j_gene: TRBJ1-1; d_gene: NA; CDR3nt: TGTGCCAGCAGCTTAGAAAGAAGCACTGAAGCTTTCTTT; CDR3aa: CASSLERSTEAFF
abundance: few; v_gene: TRBV2; j_gene: TRBJ2-1; d_gene: NA; CDR3nt: TGTGCCAGCAGTGGGTTGCAGAATGAGCAGTTCTTC; CDR3aa: CASSGLQNEQFF
abundance: few; v_gene: TRBV3-1; j_gene: TRBJ1-6; d_gene: NA; CDR3nt: TGTGCCAGCAGCCCAAGTAACGGCCGCGGGGGTTCACCCCTCCACTTT; CDR3aa: CASSPSNGRGGSPLHF
abundance: few; v_gene: TRBV5-4; j_gene: TRBJ1-1; d_gene: NA; CDR3nt: TGTGCCAGCAGCTTGGGGGGTGGGGCAGGGACTGAAGCTTTCTTT; CDR3aa: CASSLGGGAGTEAFF
abundance: few; v_gene: TRBV7-6; j_gene: TRBJ2-3; d_gene: NA; CDR3nt: TGTGCCAGCAGCTTAGTGGGTTACGTCGTGCAGACGCTGTTCACAGATACGCAGTATTTT; CDR3aa: CASSLVGYVVQTLFTDTQYF
abundance: few; v_gene: TRBV20-1; j_gene: TRBJ1-2; d_gene: NA; CDR3nt: TGCAGTGCTAGCCCGCCACCTACCTATGGCTACACCTTC; CDR3aa: CSASPPPTYGYTF
abundance: NA; v_gene: TRBV10-3; j_gene: TRBJ2-3; d_gene: NA; CDR3nt: TGTGCCATCAGTGGTGGGAGAGGCACAGATACGCAGTATTTT; CDR3aa: CAISGGRGTDTQYF
abundance: NA; v_gene: TRBV5-1; j_gene: TRBJ1-4; d_gene: NA; CDR3nt: TGCGCCAGCAGCTTGGGGGGATTAACTAATGAAAAACTGTTTTTT; CDR3aa: CASSLGGLTNEKLFF
abundance: once; v_gene: TRBV12-3/TRBV12-4; j_gene: TRBJ2-6; d_gene: NA; CDR3nt: TGTGCCAGCAGTTTCCAAAGCGCGGGGGCCAACGTCCTGACTTTC; CDR3aa: CASSFQSAGANVLTF
abundance: few; v_gene: TRBV20-1; j_gene: TRBJ2-3; d_gene: TRBD2; CDR3nt: TGCAGTGCGCTTCCGGGACTAGCGCCCAAGACCGCGGTAGATACGCAGTATTTT; CDR3aa: CSALPGLAPKTAVDTQYF
abundance: NA; v_gene: TRBV12-3/TRBV12-4; j_gene: TRBJ2-1; d_gene: NA; CDR3nt: TGTGCCAGCAGTTTAGCGGTTCCACTTCTTTCATCCTACAATGAGCAGTTCTTC; CDR3aa: CASSLAVPLLSSYNEQFF
abundance: many; v_gene: TRBV12-3/TRBV12-4; j_gene: TRBJ2-2; d_gene: NA; CDR3nt: TGTGCCAGCAGTTTCTCAGGGACCGGGGAGCTGTTTTTT; CDR3aa: CASSFSGTGELFF
abundance: NA; v_gene: TRBV20-1; j_gene: TRBJ2-7; d_gene: TRBD1; CDR3nt: TGCAGTGCTAGAGCCCTTGGGACAGGGGGCGATTACGAGCAGTACTTC; CDR3aa: CSARALGTGGDYEQYF
abundance: few; v_gene: TRBV6-6; j_gene: TRBJ1-1; d_gene: NA; CDR3nt: TGTGCCAGCAGTCTTAAAAGCACTGAAGCTTTCTTT; CDR3aa: CASSLKSTEAFF
abundance: few; v_gene: TRBV5-1; j_gene: TRBJ1-6; d_gene: NA; CDR3nt: TGCGCCAGCAGCTTGACTGGGCCTTCGGATTCACCCCTCCACTTT; CDR3aa: CASSLTGPSDSPLHF
abundance: NA; v_gene: TRBV7-2; j_gene: TRBJ2-2; d_gene: NA; CDR3nt: TGTGCCAGCAGCTTAGTCAGGGGTGGAACCGGGGAGCTGTTTTTT; CDR3aa: CASSLVRGGTGELFF
abundance: NA; v_gene: TRBV9; j_gene: TRBJ2-5; d_gene: NA; CDR3nt: TGTGCCAGCAGCGTAGGAGGCAGCCAAGAGACCCAGTACTTC; CDR3aa: CASSVGGSQETQYF
abundance: NA; v_gene: TRBV5-1; j_gene: TRBJ1-1; d_gene: NA; CDR3nt: TGCGCCAGCAGCCGACCCAGCAGTAACACTGAAGCTTTCTTT; CDR3aa: CASSRPSSNTEAFF
abundance: few; v_gene: TRBV20-1; j_gene: TRBJ2-1; d_gene: NA; CDR3nt: TGCAGTGCTAAGGGGGTCTACTACAATGAGCAGTTCTTC; CDR3aa: CSAKGVYYNEQFF
abundance: NA; v_gene: TRBV20-1; j_gene: TRBJ2-3; d_gene: TRBD1; CDR3nt: TGCAGTGCTAGGGAAGGGGGCGATCGGGATACGCAGTATTTT; CDR3aa: CSAREGGDRDTQYF
abundance: few; v_gene: TRBV20-1; j_gene: TRBJ2-1; d_gene: NA; CDR3nt: TGCAGTGCCAGAGGAGGAGGGAGACTCCTATTCTTC; CDR3aa: CSARGGGRLLFF